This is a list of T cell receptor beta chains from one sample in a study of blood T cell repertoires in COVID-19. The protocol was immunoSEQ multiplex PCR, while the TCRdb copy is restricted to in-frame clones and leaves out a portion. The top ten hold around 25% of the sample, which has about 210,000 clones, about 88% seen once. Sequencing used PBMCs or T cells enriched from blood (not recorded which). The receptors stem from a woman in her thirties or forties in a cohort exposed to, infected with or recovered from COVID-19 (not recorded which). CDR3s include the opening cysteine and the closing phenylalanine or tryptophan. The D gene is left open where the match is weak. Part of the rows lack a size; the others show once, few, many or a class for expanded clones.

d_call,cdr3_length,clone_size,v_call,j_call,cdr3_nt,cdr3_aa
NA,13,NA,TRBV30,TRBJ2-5,TGTGCCTGGAGTATCGGGGGAGCGGAGACCCAGTACTTC,CAWSIGGAETQYF
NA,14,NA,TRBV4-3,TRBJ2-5,TGCGCCAGCAGCCAATATCGGGGGGCCGAGACCCAGTACTTC,CASSQYRGAETQYF
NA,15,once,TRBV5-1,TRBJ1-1,TGCGCCAGCAGCTTGGAAGGACATTCGAACACTGAAGCTTTCTTT,CASSLEGHSNTEAFF
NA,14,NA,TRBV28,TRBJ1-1,TGTGCCAGCAGTCCCACCAGGGAAGGCACTGAAGCTTTCTTT,CASSPTREGTEAFF
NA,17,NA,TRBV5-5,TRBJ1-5,TGTGCCAGCAGCTTCCAGGCATCGGGAAGGAGCAATCAGCCCCAGCATTTT,CASSFQASGRSNQPQHF
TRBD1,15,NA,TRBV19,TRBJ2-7,TGTGCCAGTAGTTACGGGACAGGGGAAATCTACGAGCAGTACTTC,CASSYGTGEIYEQYF
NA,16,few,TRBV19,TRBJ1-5,TGTGCCAGTAGGTTACAGGTCTCCTTGCGCAATCAGCCCCAGCATTTT,CASRLQVSLRNQPQHF
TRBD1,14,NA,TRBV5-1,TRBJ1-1,TGCGCCAGCAGGGTAACAGGGGGGGAAACTGAAGCTTTCTTT,CASRVTGGETEAFF
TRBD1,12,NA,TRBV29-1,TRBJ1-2,TGCAGCGTTGCACCAGGGGGCTATGGCTACACCTTC,CSVAPGGYGYTF
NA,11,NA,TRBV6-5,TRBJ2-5,TGTGCCAGCAGGGGGGGAGAGACCCAGTACTTC,CASRGGETQYF
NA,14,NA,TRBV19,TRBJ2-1,TGTGCCAGTAGTATACAGGGGCCCTACAATGAGCAGTTCTTC,CASSIQGPYNEQFF
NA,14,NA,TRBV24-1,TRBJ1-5,TGTGCCACCAGTGACGGACAGAGCAATCAGCCCCAGCATTTT,CATSDGQSNQPQHF
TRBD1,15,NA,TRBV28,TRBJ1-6,TGTGCCAGCAGTCCTCCGGGACAGAGACGTTCACCCCTCCACTTT,CASSPPGQRRSPLHF
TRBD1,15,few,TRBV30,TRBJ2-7,TGTGCCTGGAGTAAACCGGGGACAGACTCCTACGAGCAGTACTTC,CAWSKPGTDSYEQYF
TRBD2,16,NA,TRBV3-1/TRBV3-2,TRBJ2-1,TGTGCCAGCAGCAGGGGGACTAGCGGGGGCATCTTAGAGCAGTTCTTC,CASSRGTSGGILEQFF
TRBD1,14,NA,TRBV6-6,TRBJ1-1,TGTGCCAGCAGTTACGGACAGGGTGACACTGAAGCTTTCTTT,CASSYGQGDTEAFF
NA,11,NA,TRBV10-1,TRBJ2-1,TGCGCCAGCCGGGGTTTCGGGGAGCAGTTCTTC,CASRGFGEQFF
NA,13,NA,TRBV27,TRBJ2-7,TGTGCCAGCAGTTTCGGCGGCCACTACGAGCAGTACTTC,CASSFGGHYEQYF
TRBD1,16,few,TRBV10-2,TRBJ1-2,TGCGCCACCCAGCCCTCCCTTTTACAGGGGTTTGATGGCTACACCTTC,CATQPSLLQGFDGYTF
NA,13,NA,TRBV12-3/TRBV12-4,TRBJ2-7,TGTGCCAGCAGTTTCTCTGGAGCCTACGAGCAGTACTTC,CASSFSGAYEQYF
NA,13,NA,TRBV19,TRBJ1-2,TGTGCCAGTAGTATAGACCGTAACTATGGCTACACCTTC,CASSIDRNYGYTF
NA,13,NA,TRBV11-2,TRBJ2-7,TGTGCCAGCAGCTTACGCGGAGCCTACGAGCAGTACTTC,CASSLRGAYEQYF
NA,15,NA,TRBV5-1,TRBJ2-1,TGCGCCAGCAGCTTGGCCGGTTTCAGGGATAATGAGCAGTTCTTC,CASSLAGFRDNEQFF
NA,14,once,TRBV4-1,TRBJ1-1,TGCGCCAGCAACCCAACGGCGGGGAACACTGAAGCTTTCTTT,CASNPTAGNTEAFF
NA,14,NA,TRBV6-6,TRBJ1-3,TGTGCCAGCAGTCCAGGGGTTACTGGAAACACCATATATTTT,CASSPGVTGNTIYF
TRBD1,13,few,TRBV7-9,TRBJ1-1,TGTGCCAGCAGCCGGACAGGGGGAACTGAAGCTTTCTTT,CASSRTGGTEAFF
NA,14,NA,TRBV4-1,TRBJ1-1,TGCGCCAGCAGCCAAAGTGCGGCCTGGACTGAAGCTTTCTTT,CASSQSAAWTEAFF
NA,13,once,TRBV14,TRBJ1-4,TGTGCCAGCAGCGCCCGACAGGATGAAAAACTGTTTTTT,CASSARQDEKLFF